These T cell receptor beta chains were read from a single sample in a study of Ad26.COV2.S vaccination and SARS-CoV-2 variants. Profiled with immunoSEQ multiplex PCR; TCRdb holds only in-frame clones, not every one. The sample has around 270,000 clones, approximately 88% seen once; the top ten hold 2.9%. Sequences were derived from peripheral blood, sampled in a trial of Ad26.COV2.S vaccine versus placebo. The origin of the receptors is a person aged 18-65 years who received the Ad26.COV2.S COVID-19 vaccine or a placebo. Both conserved end residues are part of each CDR3. The D gene is left open where the match is weak. Rows give clone size only sometimes, using once, few, many, or a class for an expanded clone.

TRBJ1-4	-	TRBV15	-	TGTGCCACCAGCAGAGCGGGGGATAATGAAAAACTGTTTTTT	CATSRAGDNEKLFF
TRBJ1-1	-	TRBV8-1	-	TGTGGCAGTGCATCCGCAGCCCACCCCGCTGAAGCTTTCTTT	CGSASAAHPAEAFF
TRBJ2-5	-	TRBV9	TRBD2	TGTGCCAGCAGCTCAGCGGGAGGGGGGCAAGAGACCCAGTACTTC	CASSSAGGGQETQYF
TRBJ1-4	-	TRBV5-6	-	TGTGCCAGCAGCTTGGGACAGCCAAATGAAAAACTGTTTTTT	CASSLGQPNEKLFF
TRBJ2-6	-	TRBV3-1/TRBV3-2	-	TGTGCCAGCAGCCAAATCCTACAGGTATACTCTGGGGCCAACGTCCTGACTTTC	CASSQILQVYSGANVLTF
TRBJ2-5	-	TRBV6-5	-	TGTGCCAGCAGTTACGACTCCGCCGAGACCCAGTACTTC	CASSYDSAETQYF
TRBJ2-5	-	TRBV7-9	-	TGTGCCAGCAGCTTGGCGTGGACGGGCGAGCAAGAGACCCAGTACTTC	CASSLAWTGEQETQYF
TRBJ2-7	once	TRBV30	-	TGTGCCTGGAGTGGACGGGGGGACAGGCAGTACTTC	CAWSGRGDRQYF
TRBJ2-5	-	TRBV7-2	-	TGTGCCAGCAGCTTATTACCCGCCCTGGAGACCCAGTACTTC	CASSLLPALETQYF
TRBJ2-2	few	TRBV6-1	-	TGTGCCAGCAGTGACCCGGGGGACACCGGGGAGCTGTTTTTT	CASSDPGDTGELFF
TRBJ2-6	-	TRBV4-1	TRBD2	TGCGCCAGCAGCCAAGTGCAGCGGGGGGGCCCTGGGGCCAACGTCCTGACTTTC	CASSQVQRGGPGANVLTF
TRBJ2-5	-	TRBV6-5	TRBD1	TGTGCCAGCAGTTCGTCCGGGACAGGGTTGCAAGAGACCCAGTACTTC	CASSSSGTGLQETQYF
TRBJ1-6	-	TRBV4-3	-	TGCGCCAGCAGCCAAGATAGGCCTCATTCACCCCTCCACTTT	CASSQDRPHSPLHF
TRBJ1-6	once	TRBV5-6	TRBD1	TGTGCCAGCAGGCCCGGGACAGGGGGTTATTCACCCCTCCACTTT	CASRPGTGGYSPLHF
TRBJ2-7	-	TRBV19	-	TGTGCCAGTAGTATGAAATTCGCAGGGGTGGGCTACGAGCAGTACTTC	CASSMKFAGVGYEQYF
TRBJ2-5	-	TRBV10-3	-	TGTGCCATCAGTGAGGGTCAACGGGAGACCCAGTACTTC	CAISEGQRETQYF
TRBJ2-7	-	TRBV7-9	-	TGTGCCAGCACCTTTCGCGACTCCTACGAGCAGTACTTC	CASTFRDSYEQYF
TRBJ2-1	-	TRBV11-2	TRBD2	TGTGCCAGCAGCCCCGCCGGGACTAGTTCCCATGAGCAGTTCTTC	CASSPAGTSSHEQFF
TRBJ2-3	once	TRBV19	TRBD1	TGTGCCAGTAGTAAGAGGACAGGGGGCACAGATACGCAGTATTTT	CASSKRTGGTDTQYF
TRBJ2-3	-	TRBV15	-	TGTGCCACCAGCAGCCAGAGCTACCAGGGGACAGATACGCAGTATTTT	CATSSQSYQGTDTQYF
TRBJ1-1	-	TRBV18	-	TGTGCCAGCTCTTCAAAACTAAGGAACACTGAAGCTTTCTTT	CASSSKLRNTEAFF
TRBJ1-5	-	TRBV15	TRBD1	TGTGCCACCAGCAGCGGACAGGGATCCAATCAGCCCCAGCATTTT	CATSSGQGSNQPQHF
TRBJ2-5	-	TRBV29-1	-	TGCAGCGTTGTGGCCTCGCGGGAGACCCAGTACTTC	CSVVASRETQYF
TRBJ2-1	-	TRBV11-3	-	TGTGCCAGCAGCTTATATTCCGGAGGTGATCCCGCCTACAATGAGCAGTTCTTC	CASSLYSGGDPAYNEQFF
TRBJ2-1	-	TRBV12-3/TRBV12-4	TRBD1	TGTGCCAGCAGCACCCTCGACAGGGGCCCGACGTTCTTC	CASSTLDRGPTFF
TRBJ2-5	-	TRBV7-2	-	TGTGCCAGCAGCTTAGACAAGGGACTGGTAGGGACCCAGTACTTC	CASSLDKGLVGTQYF
TRBJ1-5	-	TRBV6-4	TRBD1	TGTGCCAGCAGTGAATTGGGGATCGGACAGGGGGCGCCGGCAAATCAGCCCCAGCATTTT	CASSELGIGQGAPANQPQHF
TRBJ1-3	-	TRBV12-3/TRBV12-4	-	TGTGCCAGCAGTTTGAGTGGAAACACCATATATTTT	CASSLSGNTIYF
TRBJ1-5	-	TRBV18	-	TGTGCCAGCTCACCAGGGTCGGGCCAGCCCCAGCATTTT	CASSPGSGQPQHF
TRBJ2-7	-	TRBV15	-	TGTGCCACCAGAGCCAGGAGCTACGAGCAGTACTTC	CATRARSYEQYF
TRBJ2-5	-	TRBV7-9	-	TGTGCCAGCAGCCCCCATACTAGTTTAGGAGAGACCCAGTACTTC	CASSPHTSLGETQYF
TRBJ1-2	once	TRBV7-6	TRBD1	TGTGCCAGCAGTACTACAGGGGGGTGGGATGGCTACACCTTC	CASSTTGGWDGYTF
TRBJ2-3	-	TRBV13	TRBD2	TGTGCCAGCAGGGCGGGACTAGCGGGAGGGCCGGCGGATACGCAGTATTTT	CASRAGLAGGPADTQYF
TRBJ2-1	-	TRBV9	TRBD1	TGTGCCAGCAGCTCGGGACAGGAGTACAATGAGCAGTTCTTC	CASSSGQEYNEQFF
TRBJ1-5	once	TRBV19	-	TGTGCCATTGACGGTAAACCGGGACCCCGAATGAGCAATCAGCCCCAGCATTTT	CAIDGKPGPRMSNQPQHF
TRBJ2-3	few	TRBV7-2	TRBD2	TGTGCCAGCAGCTTGGGACTAGCGGGAGGGCGGGATACGCAGTATTTT	CASSLGLAGGRDTQYF
TRBJ1-2	-	TRBV19	-	TGTGCCAGTAGTATAGGGCACATACGAAACTATGGCTACACCTTC	CASSIGHIRNYGYTF
TRBJ1-1	-	TRBV9	-	TGTGCCAGCAGCGGGAACGGGGTGCAGGCTTTCTTT	CASSGNGVQAFF
TRBJ2-2	once	TRBV18	TRBD2	TGTGCCAGCTCACCACAAGGACTAGAGGTCGGGGAGCTGTTTTTT	CASSPQGLEVGELFF
TRBJ1-5	once	TRBV27	-	TGTGCCAGCAGTAAGCTCACTGATCAGCCCCAGCATTTT	CASSKLTDQPQHF
TRBJ1-4	-	TRBV30	TRBD1	TGTGCCTGGAGGGGACAGGGAGTCGGAAAACTGTTTTTT	CAWRGQGVGKLFF
TRBJ2-2	-	TRBV6-5	-	TGTGCCAGCAGCTCCAGGCAGGGGAACACCGGGGAGCTGTTTTTT	CASSSRQGNTGELFF
TRBJ1-1	-	TRBV5-1	-	TGCGCCAGCAGCCAGTCTTCAGGGAGTCTGGAAGCTTTCTTT	CASSQSSGSLEAFF
TRBJ2-2	-	TRBV5-1	TRBD1	TGCGCCAGCAGCTTCGACAGGGCCGGGGAGCTGTTTTTT	CASSFDRAGELFF
TRBJ1-2	-	TRBV5-8	-	TGTGCCAGCAGCGGGAGGGTTAACTATGGCTACACCTTC	CASSGRVNYGYTF
TRBJ1-2	-	TRBV5-4	TRBD1	TGTGCCAGCAGCTTGGGACAGGGGAACATGCGGGGCTACACCTTC	CASSLGQGNMRGYTF
TRBJ2-3	-	TRBV12-1	-	TGTGCCAGCAGCTCGTCCGGGACTAGCGGCCCAGATACGCAGTATTTT	CASSSSGTSGPDTQYF
TRBJ1-4	-	TRBV19	-	TGTGCCAGTAGTATATCGGGGGACGGTGAAAAACTGTTTTTT	CASSISGDGEKLFF
TRBJ1-1	-	TRBV5-3	-	TGTGCCAGAAGCTTTTTCATGAACACTGAAGCTTTCTTT	CARSFFMNTEAFF
TRBJ2-1	-	TRBV28	TRBD2	TGTGCCAGTCGACTAGCGACAAATTACAATGAGCAGTTCTTC	CASRLATNYNEQFF
TRBJ1-6	-	TRBV5-6	TRBD1	TGTGCCAGCAGTTCCACAGGGGTAACTTATTCACCCCTCCACTTT	CASSSTGVTYSPLHF